This T cell receptor (beta chain) was sequenced in a study of blood T cell repertoires in COVID-19. Study in general: The study drew acute and convalescent COVID-19 samples from the United States, Italy and Spain.

The V gene lost 5 bases and the J gene lost 8 bases, with 19 bases spanning the gap. Germline-derived CDR1 and CDR2 are SGHKS and YYEKEE (reference sequence). The CDR3 totals 15 residues. The authors' processing: Quantification of nucleated cells was approximated via reference gene primer amplification. The table came from immunoSEQ multiplex PCR; TCRdb's copy has only in-frame clones and leaves some out. The D gene and trimming were derived from the DNA, and the V and J assignments and clone size from that table. The sample gives around 480,000 clones, roughly 87% of which show up once; approximately 0.7% is in the top ten. Enrollees, about 18 to 89 years old, lived in about two dozen US areas.

Sequencing was carried out using PBMCs or T cells enriched from blood (not recorded which). This sequence joins TRBV5-5 and TRBJ1-4, with D tentatively TRBD1 (5 bases). The sequence was obtained from a woman aged 18-35 years who had recovered from COVID-19. CDR3 region: CASSTSAGMEEKLFF. DNA of the CDR3: TGTGCCAGCAGTACTTCAGCAGGGATGGAAGAAAAACTGTTTTTT.